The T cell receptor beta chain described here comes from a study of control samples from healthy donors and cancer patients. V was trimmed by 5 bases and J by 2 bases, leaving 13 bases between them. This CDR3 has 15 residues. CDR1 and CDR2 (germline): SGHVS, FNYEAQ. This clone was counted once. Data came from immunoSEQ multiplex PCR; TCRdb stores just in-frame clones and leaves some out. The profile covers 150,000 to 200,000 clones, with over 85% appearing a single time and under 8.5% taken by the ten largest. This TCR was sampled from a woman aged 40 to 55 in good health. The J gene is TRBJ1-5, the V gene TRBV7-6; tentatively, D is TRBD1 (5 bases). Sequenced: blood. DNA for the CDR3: TGTGCCAGCAGCCCGACAGCTTTAGGCAATCAGCCCCAGCATTTT. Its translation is CASSPTALGNQPQHF.